The rows below give T cell receptor beta chains drawn from one sample of a study of shared clonotypes between healthy human individuals. Measured with immunoSEQ multiplex PCR; TCRdb has only the in-frame clones, and not every one. The sample records 2 million or so clones, just under 95% being singletons. Sequenced: naive CD8+ T cells sorted from blood. The receptor set was obtained from a man between 18 and 29 years old in good health. Both conserved end residues are part of each CDR3. Fields, in order: V gene, clone size, J gene, D gene, CDR3 DNA, CDR3 protein. A D gene is named only where the DNA matches it firmly. Where a row states a size, it is once, few, many or the class of an expanded clone; other rows omit it.

V: TRBV10-3; size: NA; J: TRBJ2-6; D: NA; DNA: NA; CDR3: CAISEPSSGQTNSGANVLTF
V: TRBV4-2; size: once; J: TRBJ2-7; D: NA; DNA: TGTGCCAGCAGCCAAGAAGACGCTACCTCCTACGAGCAGTACTTC; CDR3: CASSQEDATSYEQYF
V: TRBV15; size: NA; J: TRBJ1-1; D: NA; DNA: TGTGCCACCAGCAGCGGATTGAACACTGAAGCTTTCTTT; CDR3: CATSSGLNTEAFF
V: TRBV5-1; size: NA; J: TRBJ1-1; D: NA; DNA: TGCGCCAGCAGCATCGTAGGGGCGAACACTGAAGCTTTCTTT; CDR3: CASSIVGANTEAFF
V: TRBV7-8; size: NA; J: TRBJ2-3; D: NA; DNA: TGTGCCAGCAGCTTACCAGGGCGCACAGATACGCAGTATTTT; CDR3: CASSLPGRTDTQYF
V: TRBV6-6; size: NA; J: TRBJ1-1; D: NA; DNA: TGTGCCAGCGATGACGGAATGAACACTGAAGCTTTCTTT; CDR3: CASDDGMNTEAFF
V: TRBV27; size: once; J: TRBJ2-7; D: NA; DNA: TGTGCCAGCAGTTTTTCCCTAGGCCAGCACTCCTACGAGCAGTACTTC; CDR3: CASSFSLGQHSYEQYF
V: TRBV2; size: NA; J: TRBJ2-1; D: TRBD2; DNA: TGTGCCAGCAGTGAAGCGCTCCTAAGCGGGGAGGTAAATGAGCAGTTCTTC; CDR3: CASSEALLSGEVNEQFF
V: TRBV15; size: NA; J: TRBJ1-2; D: NA; DNA: TGTGCCACCAGCAGCCCAGATGTGGGGGACTATGGCTACACCTTC; CDR3: CATSSPDVGDYGYTF
V: TRBV7-2; size: NA; J: TRBJ2-1; D: TRBD2; DNA: TGTGCCAGCAGCTTAGTAGGCGGCGGGAGTGTAAATGAGCAGTTCTTC; CDR3: CASSLVGGGSVNEQFF
V: TRBV7-6; size: NA; J: TRBJ1-1; D: NA; DNA: TGTGCCAGCAGCTTAGAGGCAGGGTACGGAAACACTGAAGCTTTCTTT; CDR3: CASSLEAGYGNTEAFF
V: TRBV7-9; size: NA; J: TRBJ2-5; D: NA; DNA: TGTGCCAGCAGCCAGGCTCCCGGCTCGGAGACCCAGTACTTC; CDR3: CASSQAPGSETQYF
V: TRBV11-2; size: NA; J: TRBJ2-7; D: NA; DNA: TGTGCCAGCAGCTTAAGTTGGGGGGTAGCCGAGCAGTACTTC; CDR3: CASSLSWGVAEQYF
V: TRBV7-9; size: NA; J: TRBJ2-5; D: NA; DNA: TGTGCCAGCAGCAGACTCCAAGAGACCCAGTACTTC; CDR3: CASSRLQETQYF
V: TRBV28; size: NA; J: TRBJ1-2; D: NA; DNA: TGTGCCAGCAGCTCGGACCGGGAGGCTAACTATGGCTACACCTTC; CDR3: CASSSDREANYGYTF
V: TRBV29-1; size: NA; J: TRBJ1-2; D: TRBD1; DNA: TGCAGCGTTGAAGATCGCCAGGGGGGGGCGCGAGGCTACACCTTC; CDR3: CSVEDRQGGARGYTF
V: TRBV5-5; size: NA; J: TRBJ2-3; D: NA; DNA: TGTGCCAGCAGCTTGGAAGGCGCAGGGATCATTACAGATACGCAGTATTTT; CDR3: CASSLEGAGIITDTQYF
V: TRBV5-6; size: once; J: TRBJ2-7; D: NA; DNA: TGTGCCAGCAGCTTGGCAGGGAGCTCCTACGAGCAGTACTTC; CDR3: CASSLAGSSYEQYF
V: TRBV5-1; size: once; J: TRBJ1-1; D: NA; DNA: TGCGCCAGCAGCTTGGGAGGGGTCCCCGAAGCTTTCTTT; CDR3: CASSLGGVPEAFF
V: TRBV27; size: NA; J: TRBJ1-2; D: NA; DNA: TGTGCCAGCAGTTGGGGCGGGTACGGCTATGGCTACACCTTC; CDR3: CASSWGGYGYGYTF
V: TRBV9; size: NA; J: TRBJ2-1; D: NA; DNA: TGTGCCAGCAGCGTATACGCCTATTACCGGGGAAGCTCCTACAATGAGCAGTTCTTC; CDR3: CASSVYAYYRGSSYNEQFF
V: TRBV30; size: NA; J: TRBJ1-6; D: TRBD1; DNA: TGTGCCTCCCAGGGGGCGTTTAATTCACCCCTCCACTTT; CDR3: CASQGAFNSPLHF
V: TRBV7-2; size: NA; J: TRBJ1-1; D: NA; DNA: TGTGCCAGCAGCTTATCAGGGGCGGCTTTCTTT; CDR3: CASSLSGAAFF
V: TRBV6-1; size: NA; J: TRBJ2-1; D: NA; DNA: TGTGCCAGCAGTGAAGCCTCGGAGGGGGATGGCAATGAGCAGTTCTTC; CDR3: CASSEASEGDGNEQFF
V: TRBV6-5; size: NA; J: TRBJ2-5; D: NA; DNA: TGTGCCAGAAGTTATACAGGCCGACAGGAGACCCAGTACTTC; CDR3: CARSYTGRQETQYF
V: TRBV7-2; size: NA; J: TRBJ2-5; D: NA; DNA: TGTGCCAGCAGCTTCCCGGACTTGCAAGAGACCCAGTACTTC; CDR3: CASSFPDLQETQYF
V: TRBV5-6; size: NA; J: TRBJ2-1; D: NA; DNA: TGTGCCAGCACCTCGGGGTGGGGGGTATACAATGAGCAGTTCTTC; CDR3: CASTSGWGVYNEQFF
V: TRBV30; size: NA; J: TRBJ2-7; D: NA; DNA: TGTGCCTGGAGCCCACCGGGACTTACCTACGAGCAGTACTTC; CDR3: CAWSPPGLTYEQYF
V: TRBV6-6; size: NA; J: TRBJ1-5; D: NA; DNA: TGTGCCAGCAGTGCCCCCCAGGGGAGTCAGCCCCAGCATTTT; CDR3: CASSAPQGSQPQHF
V: TRBV7-6; size: NA; J: TRBJ2-3; D: TRBD2; DNA: TGTGCCAGCAGCTTCGGGACTAGCGGCGCAGATACGCAGTATTTT; CDR3: CASSFGTSGADTQYF
V: TRBV13; size: NA; J: TRBJ2-7; D: NA; DNA: TGTGCCAGCAGCTATGCCGGGGGCGGAGCCTACGAGCAGTACTTC; CDR3: CASSYAGGGAYEQYF
V: TRBV7-9; size: NA; J: TRBJ2-7; D: TRBD1; DNA: TGTGCCAGCAGCTTAAGGGACAGACCCTACGAGCAGTACTTC; CDR3: CASSLRDRPYEQYF
V: TRBV27; size: NA; J: TRBJ2-2; D: NA; DNA: TGTGCCAGCAGGACGTTCGACACCGGGGAGCTGTTTTTT; CDR3: CASRTFDTGELFF
V: TRBV7-6; size: once; J: TRBJ1-1; D: NA; DNA: TGTGCCAGCAGCTTTTCCGGGACTGAAGCTTTCTTT; CDR3: CASSFSGTEAFF
V: TRBV9; size: NA; J: TRBJ2-3; D: TRBD2; DNA: TGTGCCAGCAGCGTAGACGTGGGAGGGGCAGGATCTAGCACAGATACGCAGTATTTT; CDR3: CASSVDVGGAGSSTDTQYF
V: TRBV28; size: NA; J: TRBJ1-1; D: NA; DNA: TGTGCCAGCAGTCCACCGGGCTGGTTGAACACTGAAGCTTTCTTT; CDR3: CASSPPGWLNTEAFF
V: TRBV7-9; size: NA; J: TRBJ2-1; D: TRBD2; DNA: TGTGCCAGCAGCTTAGAAGGGACTAGCGGGAATGAGCAGTTCTTC; CDR3: CASSLEGTSGNEQFF
V: TRBV6-5; size: NA; J: TRBJ2-1; D: NA; DNA: TGTGCCAGCAGTGGGGGGCCCTACAATGAGCAGTTCTTC; CDR3: CASSGGPYNEQFF
V: TRBV6-5; size: NA; J: TRBJ1-1; D: NA; DNA: TGTGCCAGCATCGACGACGGGAACACTGAAGCTTTCTTT; CDR3: CASIDDGNTEAFF
V: TRBV29-1; size: NA; J: TRBJ1-2; D: NA; DNA: TGCAGCGTTGAAGCTCTGTGGCAGCTGGAAAATGGCTACACCTTC; CDR3: CSVEALWQLENGYTF
V: TRBV29-1; size: NA; J: TRBJ2-7; D: NA; DNA: TGCAGCGTTTTCTTAGGCTCTAACGAGCAGTACTTC; CDR3: CSVFLGSNEQYF
V: TRBV7-6; size: NA; J: TRBJ2-1; D: NA; DNA: TGTGCCAGCAGCTTAACGGGTGGAGTCGGTGAGCAGTTCTTC; CDR3: CASSLTGGVGEQFF
V: TRBV5-4; size: NA; J: TRBJ1-3; D: NA; DNA: TGTGCCAGCAGCGTGGGGTACTCTGGAAACACCATATATTTT; CDR3: CASSVGYSGNTIYF
V: TRBV19; size: NA; J: TRBJ1-5; D: TRBD1; DNA: TGTGCCAGTAGTATGGGGACAGATAGCAATCAGCCCCAGCATTTT; CDR3: CASSMGTDSNQPQHF
V: TRBV4-3; size: NA; J: TRBJ2-7; D: NA; DNA: TGCGCCAGCAGCCAAGATGAGGAGGGCGGAGGCGAGCAGTACTTC; CDR3: CASSQDEEGGGEQYF
V: TRBV5-6; size: NA; J: TRBJ2-5; D: NA; DNA: TGTGCCAGCAGCTTGGAGGCGTCCCTGAGGGAGACCCAGTACTTC; CDR3: CASSLEASLRETQYF
V: TRBV19; size: NA; J: TRBJ2-3; D: NA; DNA: TGTGCCAGTAGTAAGTGGGATTTCACAGATACGCAGTATTTT; CDR3: CASSKWDFTDTQYF
V: TRBV30; size: few; J: TRBJ2-5; D: NA; DNA: TGTGCCTGGAGTTCGGAGACCCAGTACTTC; CDR3: CAWSSETQYF
V: TRBV13; size: NA; J: TRBJ2-2; D: NA; DNA: TGTGCCAGCAGCCACGTAGGGGAGCTGTTTTTT; CDR3: CASSHVGELFF
V: TRBV4-1; size: NA; J: TRBJ1-1; D: NA; DNA: TGCGCCAGCAGCCAAGTTCCGTTTAAACCTACGATGAACACTGAAGCTTTCTTT; CDR3: CASSQVPFKPTMNTEAFF
V: TRBV6-5; size: once; J: TRBJ2-5; D: NA; DNA: TGTGCCAGCACCTCCACGTGGGAGGAGACCCAGTACTTC; CDR3: CASTSTWEETQYF
V: TRBV19; size: NA; J: TRBJ2-7; D: NA; DNA: TGTGCCAGTAGTGTGGGGGAGCACGAGCAGTACTTC; CDR3: CASSVGEHEQYF
V: TRBV19; size: NA; J: TRBJ2-7; D: NA; DNA: TGTGCCAGTAGTATAGATGCCGAGAACTACGAGCAGTACTTC; CDR3: CASSIDAENYEQYF
V: TRBV10-3; size: NA; J: TRBJ2-7; D: TRBD2; DNA: TGTGCCATCAGTGAGGGGACTATCCGGGGCTACGAGCAGTACTTC; CDR3: CAISEGTIRGYEQYF
V: TRBV7-9; size: NA; J: TRBJ2-7; D: NA; DNA: TGTGCCAGCAGCTCGACGGGATACGAGCAGTACTTC; CDR3: CASSSTGYEQYF
V: TRBV4-1; size: NA; J: TRBJ1-6; D: NA; DNA: TGCGCCAGCAGCCAAGTCCAGGGGCTTTCAAATTCACCCCTCCACTTT; CDR3: CASSQVQGLSNSPLHF
V: TRBV6-1; size: NA; J: TRBJ2-7; D: NA; DNA: TGTGCCAGCATTGGAACTTGGTACGAGCAGTACTTC; CDR3: CASIGTWYEQYF
V: TRBV9; size: NA; J: TRBJ2-1; D: NA; DNA: TGTGCCAGCAGCGTAGAGGGGGGCTCATACAATGAGCAGTTCTTC; CDR3: CASSVEGGSYNEQFF
V: TRBV28; size: NA; J: TRBJ1-6; D: NA; DNA: TGTGCCAGCAGTCAGGTTAAGGGGTCCTATAATTCACCCCTCCACTTT; CDR3: CASSQVKGSYNSPLHF